The 27 T cell receptor beta chains reported below all come from one sample, sequenced in a study of siplizumab effects on memory and regulatory T cells. The table came from immunoSEQ multiplex PCR; TCRdb's copy has only in-frame clones and leaves some out. The table includes 75,000 to 100,000 clones, 85% to 95% detected once. The sequenced sample consisted of non-Treg CD4+ T cells sorted from blood. All receptors derive from a human donor in good health.

J is TRBJ1-3 and V is TRBV7-6, with unresolved D. Germline values: CDR1 SGHVS, CDR2 FNYEAQ. Deletions cut 5 bases from V and 2 bases from J, with 13 bases between. The CDR3 consists of 15 residues. The CDR3 is CASSPLGYTGNTIYF. The DNA of the CDR3 is TGTGCCAGCAGCCCACTGGGCTATACTGGAAACACCATATATTTT.

The chain recombines TRBV18 with TRBJ2-7; D may correspond to TRBD1 or TRBD2 (5 bases each). The germline V and J ends were trimmed by 6 bases and 3 bases, with 15 bases remaining between them. Germline V gene data show CDR1 as KGHSH and CDR2 as LQKENI. CDR3 length: 14 residues. This chain's CDR3 is CASSRGDGRYEQYF. The CDR3 DNA reads TGTGCCAGCTCCCGAGGGGACGGACGCTACGAGCAGTACTTC.

The chain is built from TRBV28 and TRBJ1-4; 8 bases agree with TRBD1. This CDR3 spans 14 amino acids. The germline V gene encodes CDR1 MDHEN and CDR2 SYDVKM. The J segment lost 7 bases and the V segment lost 5 bases, leaving 6 bases of the junction unmatched. DNA for the CDR3: TGTGCCAGCAGTATTCAGGGGGCCGGTGAAAAACTGTTTTTT. Protein sequence: CASSIQGAGEKLFF.

The V and J genes are TRBV7-3 and TRBJ2-1; 12 bases align to TRBD2. Trimming removed 3 bases from V and 7 bases from J; junction bases left unmatched: 16. The CDR3 loop spans 19 amino acids. Germline CDR1 SGHTA, CDR2 FQGTGA. CDR3 sequence reads: CASSFRGPRASGRGNEQFF. The DNA of the CDR3 is TGTGCCAGCAGCTTCCGGGGACCCAGGGCTAGCGGGAGGGGGAATGAGCAGTTCTTC.

The chain links TRBV30 to TRBJ1-5; D call uncertain. The ends were cut back, 0 bases at V and 10 bases at J, with 10 bases in the middle. The germline gives CDR1 GTSNPN, CDR2 SVGIG (reference sequence). This CDR3 is built from 12 residues. CDR3 in amino acids: CAWSVVGYPQHF. CDR3 bases: TGTGCCTGGAGTGTAGTTGGATATCCCCAGCATTTT.

The chain combines TRBV28 with TRBJ2-7; TRBD1 matches at 7 bases. Germline CDR1 reads MDHEN; CDR2 reads SYDVKM. The V and J ends lost 6 bases and 3 bases, in that order; junction bases with no gene match: 11. This CDR3 has 15 residues. The CDR3 nucleotides read TGTGCCAGCAGGGACGCCGGGACAGTGAACTACGAGCAGTACTTC. This gives the protein CASRDAGTVNYEQYF.

The chain joins TRBV9 to TRBJ2-1, with D tentatively TRBD2 (6 bases). CDR1 is SGDLS and CDR2 is YYNGEE in the germline V gene. Deletions cut 3 bases from V and 6 bases from J, with 25 bases between. The CDR3 consists of 18 residues. CDR3 in amino acids: CASSGVVGAGSGFNEQFF. The CDR3 DNA reads as TGTGCCAGCAGCGGAGTGGTGGGAGCGGGTTCTGGGTTCAATGAGCAGTTCTTC.

The chain combines TRBV15 with TRBJ2-3; possible D gene TRBD2, 5 bases. Trimming removed 0 bases from V and 2 bases from J, with 12 bases in between. Per the germline V gene, CDR1 is LNHNV and CDR2 is YYDKDF (reference sequence). CDR3 length: 16 amino acids. The CDR3 loop is CATSRDPGISTDTQYF. CDR3 bases: TGTGCCACCAGCAGAGATCCGGGGATTTCCACAGATACGCAGTATTTT.

V is TRBV11-1 and J is TRBJ2-2, with TRBD1 identical over 7 bases. The J segment lost 5 bases and the V segment lost 5 bases, leaving 5 bases of the junction unmatched. From germline, CDR1 is SGHAT and CDR2 FQDESV (reference sequence). The CDR3 totals 14 residues. CDR3 nucleotide sequence: TGTGCCAGCAGCGCTAAACAGGGGACCGGGGAGCTGTTTTTT. Protein: CASSAKQGTGELFF.

V gene TRBV29-1 combines with J gene TRBJ2-4, with D perhaps TRBD1 (6 bases). The V gene lost 3 bases and the J gene lost 6 bases, with 9 bases spanning the gap. Germline lookup yields CDR1 SQVTM and CDR2 ANQGSEA. This CDR3 spans 12 amino acids. In DNA, the CDR3 is TGCAGCGTTGAGACAGGCGGAAACATTCAGTACTTC. It translates to CSVETGGNIQYF.

The chain couples TRBV6-5 to TRBJ1-1; possibly TRBD1 for D (5 bases). The germline CDR1 and CDR2 sequences are MNHEY and SVGAGI. The ends were cut back, 5 bases at V and 1 base at J, with 5 bases in the middle. CDR3 length equals 12 residues. The CDR3 sequence: CASSRGNTEAFF. Here the CDR3 DNA reads TGTGCCAGCAGTAGGGGGAACACTGAAGCTTTCTTT.

V and J are TRBV28 and TRBJ2-7, with D perhaps matching TRBD2 (6 bases). The V gene's germline CDR1 is MDHEN and CDR2 SYDVKM. The CDR3 has 22 residues. V gave up 3 bases and J gave up 3 bases, with 36 bases separating them. The CDR3 nucleotides are TGTGCCAGCAGTTTTGGGTTCGAGGGGAGCTTGGTTCGGGCGGGACCAAACTACGAGCAGTACTTC. Protein sequence: CASSFGFEGSLVRAGPNYEQYF.

The chain joins TRBV30 to TRBJ2-7; D uncertain. The CDR3 loop spans 14 amino acids. With 0 bases removed from V and 3 bases from J, the gap between germline ends came to 12 bases. Germline lookup yields CDR1 GTSNPN and CDR2 SVGIG (reference sequence). The CDR3 DNA reads TGTGCCTGGAGTGTACGTCGGGTTGTCTACGAGCAGTACTTC. It yields the protein CAWSVRRVVYEQYF.

This clone was seen only a few times. This rearrangement joins TRBV14 to TRBJ1-2; D uncertain. CDR1 is SGHDN and CDR2 is FVKESK in the germline V gene. Between the trimmed V and J ends, which lost 0 bases and 8 bases, there was a span of 4 bases. The length of the CDR3 is 11 residues. The CDR3 nucleotides are TGTGCCAGCAGCCAAGAAAGCGGCTACACCTTC. This codes for CASSQESGYTF.

The chain has TRBV4-2 and TRBJ2-1, with D unresolved. Deletions cut 4 bases from V and 7 bases from J, with 11 bases between. The CDR3 covers 13 residues. Germline loops: CDR1 LGHNA, CDR2 YNFKEQ. CDR3 nucleotide sequence: TGTGCCAGCAGCCCTATGACCCGAAATGAGCAGTTCTTC. Translation gives CASSPMTRNEQFF.

The V gene is TRBV2, the J gene TRBJ1-1, with 7 bases fitting TRBD1. The CDR3 is made up of 14 amino acids. CDR1 SNHLY and CDR2 FYNNEI come from the germline V gene. V shed 10 bases and J 1 base; nucleotides not matched to a gene: 9. In DNA form, the CDR3 reads TGTGCCATCCCACAGGGGCGGGAGAACACTGAAGCTTTCTTT. Amino acids: CAIPQGRENTEAFF.

This sequence joins TRBV6-4 and TRBJ2-2; 9 bases align to TRBD1. The germline V gene encodes CDR1 MRHNA and CDR2 SNTAGT. Germline trimming cut 7 bases from V and 5 bases from J; bases unmatched to any gene: 8. This CDR3 contains 15 residues. CDR3 region: CASKVDRGWTGELFF. The CDR3 nucleotides read TGTGCCAGCAAGGTGGACAGGGGTTGGACCGGGGAGCTGTTTTTT.

The chain links TRBV19 to TRBJ1-2; D ambiguous. CDR3 size: 10 residues. Per the germline V gene, CDR1 is LNHDA and CDR2 is SQIVND (reference sequence). Trimming removed 11 bases at V and 7 bases at J, with 11 bases between. CDR3 amino acids: CAAEGAGYTF. The CDR3 nucleotides read TGTGCCGCTGAGGGTGCTGGCTACACCTTC.

The gene calls are TRBV7-3 and TRBJ2-7; D not resolved. CDR3 length: 13 residues. With 3 bases removed from V and 4 bases from J, the gap between germline ends came to 10 bases. Germline V gene data show CDR1 as SGHTA and CDR2 as FQGTGA. The CDR3 protein is CASSFFPQYEQYF. In DNA form, the CDR3 reads TGTGCCAGCAGCTTTTTCCCGCAATACGAGCAGTACTTC. Drawing the rest from reference TRBV7-3 and TRBJ2-7, the complete variable domain is GAGVSQTPSNKVTEKGKYVELRCDPISGHTALYWYRQSLGQGPEFLIYFQGTGAADDSGLPNDRFFAVRPEGSVSTLKIQRTERGDSAVYLCASSFFPQYEQYFGPGTRLTVT.

The rearrangement links TRBV4-2 to TRBJ2-3, with 11 bases that match TRBD2. After removal of 4 bases from V and 6 bases from J, the junction contained 6 bases not matched to a gene. This CDR3 has 15 amino acids. Germline V gene sequence: CDR1 LGHNA, CDR2 YNFKEQ. The CDR3 DNA is TGTGCCAGCAGCCCAACTAGCGGGAGTTCGGATACGCAGTATTTT. Protein sequence: CASSPTSGSSDTQYF.

The chain employs TRBV29-1 and TRBJ2-7; 9 positions match TRBD2. The germline V gene has CDR1 SQVTM and CDR2 ANQGSEA. The length of the CDR3 is 15 residues. The V segment lost 3 bases and the J segment 3 bases; nucleotides outside the gene matches: 9. The CDR3, as DNA: TGCAGCGTTGATGGTCGGCGGGAGGGTAGCTACGAGCAGTACTTC. Residues: CSVDGRREGSYEQYF.

The chain recombines TRBV5-1 with TRBJ1-1; TRBD1 might be the D (5 bases). The germline V gene encodes CDR1 SGHRS and CDR2 YFSETQ. The V end was cut by 2 bases, the J end by 1 base, with 9 bases between. The length of the CDR3 is 14 residues. CDR3 nucleotide sequence: TGCGCCAGCAGCTTAATCGGACAGAACACTGAAGCTTTCTTT. Protein sequence: CASSLIGQNTEAFF.

The chain employs TRBV11-2 and TRBJ1-5; possible D gene TRBD1, 5 bases. Looked up from germline, CDR1 is SGHAT and CDR2 is FQNNGV. The CDR3 loop spans 15 amino acids. V shed 2 bases and J shed 6 bases, with 14 bases lying between them. The CDR3: CASSLTRAPGQPQHF. In DNA form, the CDR3 reads TGTGCCAGCAGCTTAACCAGGGCCCCCGGTCAGCCCCAGCATTTT. The variable domain in full, with the rest retrieved from reference TRBV11-2 and TRBJ1-5, is EAGVAQSPRYKIIEKRQSVAFWCNPISGHATLYWYQQILGQGPKLLIQFQNNGVVDDSQLPKDRFSAERLKGVDSTLKIQPAKLEDSAVYLCASSLTRAPGQPQHFGDGTRLSIL.

This chain links TRBV11-3 with TRBJ2-1; D remains ambiguous. The V gene lost 1 base and the J gene lost 8 bases, with 21 bases spanning the gap. Germline V lookup: CDR1 SGHNT, CDR2 YENEEA. The length of the CDR3 is 17 residues. In DNA form, the CDR3 reads TGTGCCAGCAGCTTAGGGGTATACAACCCCCAGGTCGATGAGCAGTTCTTC. As protein: CASSLGVYNPQVDEQFF.

The chain has TRBV6-5 and TRBJ2-5, with a possible D match to TRBD2 (5 bases). This CDR3 is 15 amino acids long. Between the trimmed V and J ends, which lost 5 bases and 1 base, there was a span of 14 bases. The germline V gene encodes CDR1 MNHEY and CDR2 SVGAGI. The CDR3 region is CASSTPGRGQETQYF. CDR3 sequence (DNA): TGTGCCAGCAGTACCCCCGGACGGGGCCAAGAGACCCAGTACTTC.

The chain has TRBV7-9 and TRBJ2-3; D remains ambiguous. The CDR3 consists of 13 residues. Germline assignment: CDR1 SEHNR and CDR2 FQNEAQ (reference sequence). The germline V and J ends were trimmed by 1 base and 4 bases, with 6 bases remaining between them. The chain's CDR3 is CASSLDLADTQYF. CDR3 sequence (DNA): TGTGCCAGCAGCTTAGACTTGGCAGATACGCAGTATTTT.

This rearrangement joins TRBV19 to TRBJ2-6; D remains unclear. Germline CDR1 reads LNHDA; CDR2 reads SQIVND (reference sequence). This CDR3 region has 16 residues. Trimming cost V 0 bases and J 0 bases, with 6 bases left between them. The CDR3 loop is CASSIDTVSGANVLTF. The CDR3 coding sequence is TGTGCCAGTAGTATAGATACGGTCTCTGGGGCCAACGTCCTGACTTTC.